Listed below are T cell receptor beta chains from one sample, sequenced in a study of control samples from healthy donors and cancer patients. Data came from immunoSEQ multiplex PCR; TCRdb stores just in-frame clones and leaves some out. The sample carries some 130,000 clones, 80% to 95% recorded once. The specimen sequenced was blood. These receptors were taken from a young man in good health. CDR3s include the opening cysteine and the closing phenylalanine or tryptophan. D genes are given only for firm matches. A row's size may be missing; if present it is once, few, many or a size class.

clone size | D gene | J gene | V gene | CDR3 DNA | CDR3 protein
- | TRBD1 | TRBJ1-1 | TRBV5-6 | TGTGCCAGCAGCTCAGACAGGGGTAACACTGAAGCTTTCTTT | CASSSDRGNTEAFF
- | - | TRBJ1-5 | TRBV24-1 | TGTGCCACCAGTGACGACAGAGATCAGCCCCAGCATTTT | CATSDDRDQPQHF
- | - | TRBJ1-2 | TRBV20-1 | TGCAGTGCTAGTCGCGAGGAGCTCTATGGCTACACCTTC | CSASREELYGYTF
- | - | TRBJ1-5 | TRBV6-4 | TGTGCTAATTTAACTGGTCCGCCCCAGCATTTT | CANLTGPPQHF
- | - | TRBJ1-1 | TRBV29-1 | TGCAGCGTTGAAGGGCCGGGCGTGAGCACTGAAGCTTTCTTT | CSVEGPGVSTEAFF
- | - | TRBJ2-3 | TRBV10-3 | TGTGCCATCAGTGGAAGGGACCGAAGCACAGATACGCAGTATTTT | CAISGRDRSTDTQYF
- | TRBD2 | TRBJ2-1 | TRBV4-1 | TGCGCCAGCAGACCTACGGGACTAGCGGGAGTTGAGCAGTTCTTC | CASRPTGLAGVEQFF
- | - | TRBJ2-1 | TRBV30 | TGTGCCTGGAAGAGACTAGTTGGAAATGAGCAGTTCTTC | CAWKRLVGNEQFF
- | - | TRBJ2-2 | TRBV19 | TGTGCCAGTAGTCTCCAAGGCAGATCCCCCGGGGAGCTGTTTTTT | CASSLQGRSPGELFF
once | - | TRBJ1-2 | TRBV4-1 | TGCGCCAGCAGCCAAGTTGGGGTTTCTGCGGGGGAAGGTGGCTACACCTTC | CASSQVGVSAGEGGYTF
- | - | TRBJ1-4 | TRBV7-9 | TGTGCCAGCAGTTCCATACAAGGGACGGTTACTAATGAAAAACTGTTTTTT | CASSSIQGTVTNEKLFF
- | - | TRBJ1-6 | TRBV30 | TGTGCCTGGAACGATATAGGAAAACCTAATTCACCCCTCCACTTT | CAWNDIGKPNSPLHF
- | - | TRBJ2-3 | TRBV18 | TGTGCCAGCTCACCACAAGGCACAGATACGCAGTATTTT | CASSPQGTDTQYF
- | TRBD1 | TRBJ1-3 | TRBV29-1 | TGCAGCGTTGATCAACAGGGGAAAGGAAACACCATATATTTT | CSVDQQGKGNTIYF
- | - | TRBJ2-7 | TRBV5-1 | TGCGCCAGCAGCTTGGCCGATAGCTCCTACGAGCAGTACTTC | CASSLADSSYEQYF
- | - | TRBJ2-5 | TRBV20-1 | TGCAGTGCCGGCCAAGAGACCCAGTACTTC | CSAGQETQYF
- | TRBD1 | TRBJ1-2 | TRBV12-3/TRBV12-4 | TGTGCCAGCACCGGGACAGGGGGGGCGAACACCTTC | CASTGTGGANTF